Following are 23 T cell receptor beta chains from one sample sequenced in a study of read filtering for tumor transcriptome and immune sequencing. Molecular barcoded adaptors covering alpha/delta and beta/gamma chains were used on roughly 400 ng RNA. MiXCR, run by TCRdb on the reads, gives a single entry per CDR3 protein. The repertoire holds about 38,000 distinct CDR3 sequences, with roughly an eighth as singletons. The sample consisted of a population of CD138-negative cells sorted from bone marrow. The receptors originated from a donor at least 40 years old with multiple myeloma.

This clonotype was found many times. The J gene is TRBJ1-1, the V gene TRBV6-6; D gene ambiguous. Trimming stripped 9 bases from V and 5 bases from J, with 19 bases between. This CDR3 has 14 amino acids. From germline, CDR1 is MNHNY and CDR2 SVGAGI (reference sequence). This CDR3 is CASVYGGEVTEAFF. Written as DNA, the CDR3 is TGTGCCAGTGTTTATGGTGGTGAGGTGACTGAAGCTTTCTTT.

This clonotype was seen just once. The chain combines TRBV2 with TRBJ1-5; D remains unclear. Germline lookup yields CDR1 SNHLY and CDR2 FYNNEI. The CDR3 contains 14 residues. CDR3 sequence: CSCSDSYSNQPQHF. CDR3 DNA: TGTTCCTGCAGTGATTCGTATAGCAATCAGCCCCAGCATTTT. Based on the CDR3 plus reference TRBV2 and TRBJ1-5, the full variable domain is EPEVTQTPSHQVTQMGQEVILRCVPISNHLYFYWYRQILGQKVEFLVSFYNNEISEKSEIFDDQFSVERPDGSNFTLKIRSTKLEDSAMYFCSCSDSYSNQPQHFGDGTRLSIL.

This clonotype was counted many times. The chain links TRBV6-2 or TRBV6-3 to TRBJ2-7; D ambiguous. The CDR3 covers 13 residues. Trimming shortened V by 4 bases and J by 3 bases, and 10 bases separated the two germline ends. The germline CDR1 and CDR2 sequences are MNHEY and SVGEGT. CDR3 sequence reads: CASSFRGNYEQYF. In nucleotides, the CDR3 is TGTGCCAGCAGTTTCCGTGGAAACTACGAGCAGTACTTC.

This clonotype counts as medium-sized. V gene TRBV6-5 combines with J gene TRBJ1-1; D remains unclear. Per germline, CDR1 MNHEY and CDR2 SVGAGI. V dropped 5 bases and J dropped 0 bases, with 10 bases sitting between them. The CDR3 contains 14 residues. The CDR3 bases are TGTGCCAGCAGTGAAGCAAGAATGAACACTGAAGCTTTCTTT. Translated: CASSEARMNTEAFF.

The CDR3 sequence: CASSLGPSGSRGTNNEQFF. The CDR3 DNA reads as TGCGCCAGCAGCTTGGGCCCTAGCGGGAGTCGTGGAACTAACAATGAGCAGTTCTTC. This chain links TRBV5-1 with TRBJ2-1, with 10 positions matching TRBD2. This CDR3 is 19 amino acids long. CDR1 is SGHRS and CDR2 is YFSETQ in the germline V gene. The ends lost 0 bases at V and 5 bases at J; junction bases unmatched: 14. Drawing the rest from reference TRBV5-1 and TRBJ2-1, the complete variable domain is KAGVTQTPRYLIKTRGQQVTLSCSPISGHRSVSWYQQTPGQGLQFLFEYFSETQRNKGNFPGRFSGRQFSNSRSEMNVSTLELGDSALYLCASSLGPSGSRGTNNEQFFGPGTRLTVL.

The chain is built from TRBV12-3 or TRBV12-4 and TRBJ2-6; a weak D match, TRBD1 (6 bases). The CDR3 is 13 amino acids. V was pared by 5 bases and J by 12 bases, with 14 bases between. For the CDR3, the DNA is TGTGCCAGCAGTCTCCGCAGGGGAAGCGTCCTGACTTTC. This sequence encodes CASSLRRGSVLTF.

This clonotype was seen at least ten times. J is TRBJ2-2 and V is TRBV12-5; a weak D match, TRBD2 (5 bases). V lost 0 bases to trimming and J lost 5 bases, with 13 bases between them. Germline CDR1 is LGHNT and CDR2 is FRNRAP. The CDR3 has 16 amino acids. The CDR3 spells CASGLVVQRTTGELFF. CDR3 bases: TGTGCTAGTGGTTTGGTGGTACAGCGGACGACCGGGGAGCTGTTTTTT.

Turning to this clonotype: A far larger clone is a single base away, which makes a read error likely. The chain joins TRBV29-1 to TRBJ2-7; 14 nucleotides match TRBD2. V was pared by 6 bases and J by 7 bases, with 14 bases of the junction left unmatched. Germline lookup yields CDR1 SQVTM and CDR2 ANQGSEA. CDR3 length: 16 residues. CDR3 nucleotide sequence: TGCAGCGTGCCCGGGACTAGCGGGGGTTCCTACAATGAGCAGTACTTC. Protein product: CSVPGTSGGSYNEQYF.

This clonotype was counted many times. J is TRBJ2-7 and V is TRBV5-1; TRBD2 agrees at 7 bases. CDR1 and CDR2 from the germline V gene are SGHRS and YFSETQ. V lost 5 bases, J lost 5 bases, and 10 bases stayed unmatched. This CDR3 is built from 14 residues. CDR3 nucleotide sequence: TGCGCCAGCAGAAGGACGGGGCTAGCGGACGAGCAGTACTTC. Translation: CASRRTGLADEQYF. Based on the CDR3 plus reference TRBV5-1 and TRBJ2-7, the full variable domain is KAGVTQTPRYLIKTRGQQVTLSCSPISGHRSVSWYQQTPGQGLQFLFEYFSETQRNKGNFPGRFSGRQFSNSRSEMNVSTLELGDSALYLCASRRTGLADEQYFGPGTRLTVT.

This clonotype was picked up many times. This chain connects TRBV29-1 to TRBJ2-5; TRBD2 matches 8 bases. The V gene's germline CDR1 is SQVTM and CDR2 ANQGSEA. The CDR3 is 13 residues long. The V gene end was trimmed by 4 bases and the J gene end by 1 base; junction bases not matched to a gene: 2. CDR3 bases: TGCAGCGTTGCGGGGGGGACCCAAGAGACCCAGTACTTC. It yields the protein CSVAGGTQETQYF. Full variable domain (remainder filled in from reference TRBV29-1 and TRBJ2-5): SAVISQKPSRDICQRGTSLTIQCQVDSQVTMMFWYRQQPGQSLTLIATANQGSEATYESGFVIDKFPISRPNLTFSTLTVSNMSPEDSSIYLCSVAGGTQETQYFGPGTRLLVL.

This clonotype occurred many times. The chain joins TRBV5-1 to TRBJ2-5; D is undetermined. The CDR3 length is 16 residues. Germline V gives CDR1 SGHRS, CDR2 YFSETQ. V was pared by 0 bases and J by 0 bases, with 12 bases between. CDR3 nucleotide sequence: TGCGCCAGCAGCTTGGGTGCGGCCTCGTACCAAGAGACCCAGTACTTC. Translated, it gives CASSLGAASYQETQYF.

This clonotype was picked up many times. The V gene is TRBV24-1, the J gene TRBJ2-1; maybe TRBD2 (6 bases). Trimming pared 0 bases from V and 8 bases from J, leaving 19 bases between. Germline V gene sequence: CDR1 KGHDR, CDR2 SFDVKD. The CDR3 spans 17 residues. Written as DNA, the CDR3 is TGTGCCACCAGTGATTTGCTCCTGTCTGGCAGGGACTATGAGCAGTTCTTC. Translation gives CATSDLLLSGRDYEQFF.

As regards this clonotype: An end of the junction does not agree with germline; a read error may underlie this. The chain carries TRBV12-3 or TRBV12-4 and TRBJ2-1; D gene uncertain. This CDR3 comprises 16 residues. As DNA, the CDR3 is TGTGCCAGGAGTTTAGCCCTAAGGCCTCCCTACAATGAGCAGTTCTTC. It codes for CARSLALRPPYNEQFF.

In this sample, this clonotype turned up many times. V and J are TRBV29-1 and TRBJ2-5, with D tentatively TRBD2 (5 bases). Germline values: CDR1 SQVTM, CDR2 ANQGSEA. The CDR3 extends over 13 amino acids. Deletions cut 7 bases from V and 7 bases from J, with 19 bases between. The CDR3 bases are TGCAGCGCTAAAGCGGAGGCCCCGGTGACCCAGTACTTC. This gives the protein CSAKAEAPVTQYF.

This clonotype qualifies as medium-sized (0.01 to 0.1%). This rearrangement joins TRBV6-5 to TRBJ2-1, with a weak D call TRBD1 (6 bases). The CDR3 spans 13 residues. CDR1 is MNHEY, CDR2 SVGAGI, per germline. The ends were cut back, 6 bases at V and 4 bases at J, with 10 bases in the middle. CDR3 protein: CASSRQEYNEQFF. Here the CDR3 DNA reads TGTGCCAGCAGCCGACAGGAGTACAATGAGCAGTTCTTC.

Concerning this clonotype: A clone one base away is much larger, so this may be a read error. The CDR3 does not end in the conserved phenylalanine or tryptophan, so this is likely a read error. The chain has TRBV7-9 and TRBJ2-7; 7 bases are a match to TRBD2. After removal of 4 bases from V and 4 bases from J, the junction contained 10 bases not matched to a gene. Germline CDR1 reads SEHNR; CDR2 reads FQNEAQ (reference sequence). This CDR3 comprises 15 residues. The CDR3 region is CASSSRTSFNYEQYL. CDR3 in DNA: TGTGCCAGCAGCTCCAGGACTAGTTTCAATTACGAGCAGTACCTC.

About this clonotype itself: At one end the junction does not follow the germline gene, possibly because of a read error. The chain links TRBV23-1 to TRBJ2-2, with 10 nucleotides matching TRBD2. TRBV23-1 is an ORF for which the function is uncertain. This CDR3 has 19 residues. The chain's CDR3 is CASSPLKAGGPCRDRGAVF. The CDR3 DNA is TGCGCCAGCAGTCCTCTGAAAGCGGGAGGGCCGTGTAGGGACCGGGGAGCTGTTTTT.

As concerns this clonotype: Likely a read error: the CDR3 ends without its conserved phenylalanine or tryptophan. The V call is TRBV7-2, the J call TRBJ2-7; 10 positions agree with TRBD1. The CDR3 length is 14 residues. With V trimmed by 7 bases and J by 3 bases, 6 bases remained unmatched. Germline V gene sequence: CDR1 SGHTA, CDR2 FQGNSA. CDR3 residues: CASTRQGAYYEQYL. CDR3 nucleotides: TGTGCCAGCACTAGACAGGGGGCCTACTACGAGCAGTACCTC.

Remarks on this clonotype: This may arise from a read error, as a much more abundant clone is one base away. The chain uses TRBV10-3 and TRBJ1-1; 8 nucleotides line up with TRBD1. V was clipped by 7 bases and J by 1 base; unmatched bases: 5. The CDR3 length is 14 residues. Germline CDR1 is ENHRY and CDR2 is SYGVKD. As DNA, the CDR3 is TGTGCCATCACCTTAGGACAGGGGAACACTGAAGCTTTCTTT. It is translated as CAITLGQGNTEAFF.

This clonotype showed up many times. The chain combines TRBV18 with TRBJ2-5; no firm D call. CDR1 and CDR2 (germline): KGHSH, LQKENI. The CDR3 has 12 residues. Trimming stripped 1 base from V and 5 bases from J, with 5 bases between. Here the CDR3 DNA reads TGTGCCAGCTCACCACAAGGGGAGACCCAGTACTTC. Translating gives CASSPQGETQYF.

This clonotype was picked up many times. The chain has TRBV7-9 and TRBJ2-3; no reliable D call. The CDR3 is 15 residues long. Germline V gives CDR1 SEHNR, CDR2 FQNEAQ (reference sequence). V gave up 7 bases and J gave up 1 base, with 15 bases separating them. CDR3 in DNA: TGTGCCAGCACCGCTTCTTCGGGCCGCACAGATACGCAGTATTTT. This sequence encodes CASTASSGRTDTQYF.

This clonotype was recorded many times. V usage is TRBV2 and J usage is TRBJ2-7; unclear D gene. CDR1 is SNHLY and CDR2 is FYNNEI in the germline V gene. Trimming left V 11 bases short and J 2 bases short, with 13 bases between. The CDR3 totals 12 residues. CDR3 nucleotides: TGTGCCTTCGCACCGCGACCCTACGAGCAGTACTTC. This codes for CAFAPRPYEQYF.

This clonotype was observed many times. The V and J genes are TRBV7-2 and TRBJ1-1, with D possibly TRBD1 on 5 matching bases. Germline V gene lookup returns CDR1 SGHTA and CDR2 FQGNSA. The V end lost 4 bases, the J end lost 1 base, and 13 bases lay between the germline ends. The CDR3 length is 15 residues. The CDR3 nucleotides are TGTGCCAGCAGCTCTAAAGACAGAAAGAACACTGAAGCTTTCTTT. Its translation: CASSSKDRKNTEAFF. The variable domain in full, completed from reference TRBV7-2 and TRBJ1-1, reads GAGVSQSPSNKVTEKGKDVELRCDPISGHTALYWYRQSLGQGLEFLIYFQGNSAPDKSGLPSDRFSAERTGGSVSTLTIQRTQQEDSAVYLCASSSKDRKNTEAFFGQGTRLTVV.